Below, one TCR beta chain is given with its context. In the authors' methods: Amplification with reference gene primers provided the estimates of nucleated cell counts. The repertoire was sequenced with immunoSEQ multiplex PCR; TCRdb's copy has only in-frame clones and lacks some. V and J calls and clone size are those listed in that table; D and trimming were worked out from the DNA. The table lists roughly 280,000 clones, around 86% of them singletons. The data were obtained in a study of blood T cell repertoires in COVID-19. Study as a whole: Specimens from acute and convalescent COVID-19 originated in the United States, Italy and Spain.

The CDR3 has 13 residues. CDR1 and CDR2 (germline): MNHEY, SVGAGI. V was cut by 8 bases and J by 4 bases, with 15 bases left in between. The receptor's source is a man between 40 and 49 years old with active or convalescent COVID-19. The V gene is TRBV6-5, the J gene TRBJ2-7; a weak D match, TRBD2 (6 bases). Material for sequencing was peripheral blood. CDR3 DNA: TGTGCCAGCCTCGGAGGGAGTCTATACGAGCAGTACTTC. This sequence encodes CASLGGSLYEQYF.